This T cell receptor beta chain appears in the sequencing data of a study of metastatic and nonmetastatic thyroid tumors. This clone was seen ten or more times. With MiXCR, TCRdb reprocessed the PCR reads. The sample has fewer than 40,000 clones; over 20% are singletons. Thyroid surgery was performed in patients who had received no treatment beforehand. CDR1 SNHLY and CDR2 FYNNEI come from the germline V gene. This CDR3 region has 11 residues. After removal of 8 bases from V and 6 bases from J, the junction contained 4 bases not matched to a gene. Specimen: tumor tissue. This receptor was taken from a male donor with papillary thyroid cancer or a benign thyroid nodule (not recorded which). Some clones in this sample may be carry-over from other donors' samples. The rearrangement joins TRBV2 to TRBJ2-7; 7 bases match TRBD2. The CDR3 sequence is CASYGGGEQYF. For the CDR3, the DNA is TGTGCCAGCTATGGGGGGGGCGAGCAGTACTTC.